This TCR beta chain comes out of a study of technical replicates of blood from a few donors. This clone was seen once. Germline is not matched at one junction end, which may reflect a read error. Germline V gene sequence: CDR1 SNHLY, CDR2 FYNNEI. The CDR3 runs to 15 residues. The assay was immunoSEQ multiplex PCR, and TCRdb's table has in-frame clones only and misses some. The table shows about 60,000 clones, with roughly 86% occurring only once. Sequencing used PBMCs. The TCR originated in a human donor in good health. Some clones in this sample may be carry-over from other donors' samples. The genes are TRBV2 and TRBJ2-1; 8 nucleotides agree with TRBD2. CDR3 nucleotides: TGTGCCAGCAGTAAAGCGGGAGCCCCCTACAATGAGCAGTTCTTC. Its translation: CASSKAGAPYNEQFF.